Shown below are 19 T cell receptor beta chains from a single sample sequenced in a study of CD8+ T cells in alopecia areata. cDNA serving as the sequencing template came from extracted, reverse transcribed RNA. Repertoires were generated with immunoSEQ multiplex PCR, while TCRdb's copy carries only in-frame clones and drops some. The sample shows over 5,500 clones, roughly three fifths of them seen only once. Both peripheral blood and punch biopsies of lesional scalp skin were obtained from patients who had alopecia areata. The specimen was skin. All receptors come from a human donor with alopecia areata.

The chain has TRBV5-1 and TRBJ2-5; the D gene is possibly TRBD2 (6 bases). V was cut by 3 bases and J by 1 base, with 13 bases left in between. This CDR3 is 15 amino acids long. Germline V gene sequence: CDR1 SGHRS, CDR2 YFSETQ. CDR3 protein: CASSWVHGGQETQYF. Here the CDR3 DNA reads TGCGCCAGCAGCTGGGTGCACGGGGGCCAAGAGACCCAGTACTTC.

This chain uses TRBV28 with TRBJ2-7, with 11 bases aligning to TRBD1. The germline CDR1 and CDR2 sequences are MDHEN and SYDVKM. This CDR3 has 13 amino acids. V was clipped by 5 bases and J by 5 bases; unmatched bases: 2. The CDR3 nucleotides are TGTGCCAGCAGTGAGGACAGGGGGCACGAGCAGTACTTC. Residues: CASSEDRGHEQYF.

Only a few counts were recorded for this clone. Here the CDR3 reads CASSGQGFDEQYF. CDR3 bases: TGTGCCAGCAGTGGACAGGGTTTTGACGAGCAGTACTTC. The chain links TRBV28 to TRBJ2-7; TRBD1 aligns across 8 bases. The CDR3 covers 13 residues. Germline CDR1 reads MDHEN; CDR2 reads SYDVKM. Trimming at V came to 5 bases and at J to 5 bases, leaving 5 bases not matched to a gene.

This clone was observed a few times. The gene calls are TRBV7-9 and TRBJ2-7; 9 positions agree with TRBD1. V gave up 8 bases and J gave up 5 bases; unmatched junction bases: 10. Germline V gene data show CDR1 as SEHNR and CDR2 as FQNEAQ (reference sequence). The length of the CDR3 is 14 residues. For the CDR3, the DNA is TGTGCCAGCCAAGCCCGGGACAGGGACGACGAGCAGTACTTC. Translating it yields CASQARDRDDEQYF.

The chain recombines TRBV10-3 with TRBJ2-3; maybe TRBD2 (6 bases). The V end was cut by 10 bases, the J end by 3 bases, with 11 bases between. CDR1 is ENHRY, CDR2 SYGVKD, per germline. This CDR3 is 12 amino acids long. CDR3: CATGGRTDTQYF. Written as DNA, the CDR3 is TGTGCCACCGGGGGTAGAACAGATACGCAGTATTTT.

This clone came up a few times. The chain uses TRBV7-9 and TRBJ2-1; the D is unclear. CDR1 is SEHNR, CDR2 FQNEAQ, per germline (reference sequence). The CDR3 runs 11 residues. The germline V and J ends were trimmed by 5 bases and 5 bases, with 4 bases remaining between them. Here the CDR3 DNA reads TGTGCCAGCAGCCTGAACAATGAGCAGTTCTTC. Protein sequence: CASSLNNEQFF.

The chain couples TRBV2 to TRBJ2-7; the D is unclear. In germline, CDR1 is SNHLY, CDR2 FYNNEI. The length of the CDR3 is 12 residues. Trimming took off 4 bases at V and 0 bases at J, with 4 bases between the two ends. CDR3 loop: CASSASSYEQYF. The DNA for the CDR3 is TGTGCCAGCAGTGCCAGCTCCTACGAGCAGTACTTC.

V usage is TRBV29-1 and J usage is TRBJ1-2; the D is unclear. CDR1 SQVTM and CDR2 ANQGSEA come from the germline V gene. The V end lost 5 bases, the J end lost 3 bases, and 7 bases lay between the germline ends. This CDR3 has 11 residues. The CDR3 reads CSVISDYGYTF. CDR3 nucleotide sequence: TGCAGCGTTATTAGTGACTATGGCTACACCTTC.

V and J are TRBV18 and TRBJ2-7; 7 nucleotides match TRBD1. The trim removed 6 bases at V and 0 bases at J, leaving 11 bases unmatched. The V gene's germline CDR1 is KGHSH and CDR2 LQKENI. This CDR3 is 16 amino acids long. Here the CDR3 reads CASSPSDRPSSYEQYF. The CDR3 coding sequence is TGTGCCAGCTCGCCTTCGGACAGGCCGAGCTCCTACGAGCAGTACTTC.

This sequence joins TRBV4-1 and TRBJ2-7; 7 bases fit TRBD1. The CDR3 is 14 amino acids. The germline V gene encodes CDR1 MGHRA and CDR2 YSYEKL. Trimming removed 4 bases from V and 5 bases from J; junction bases left unmatched: 8. In DNA, the CDR3 is TGCGCCAGCAGCCGGGGACAGCCGGAGGACGAGCAGTACTTC. It yields the protein CASSRGQPEDEQYF.

The chain couples TRBV7-9 to TRBJ1-6; no definite D call. Germline V lookup: CDR1 SEHNR, CDR2 FQNEAQ (reference sequence). This CDR3 region has 12 residues. V was clipped by 3 bases and J by 9 bases, with 6 bases between them. The CDR3 reads CASSLGSSPLHF. The CDR3 coding sequence is TGTGCCAGCAGCTTGGGTAGTTCACCCCTCCACTTT.

This chain connects TRBV9 to TRBJ2-3, with D possibly matching TRBD1 (5 bases). The CDR3 loop spans 14 amino acids. CDR1 is SGDLS, CDR2 YYNGEE, per germline. Trimming removed 2 bases at V and 3 bases at J, with 10 bases between. This CDR3 is CASSVQGATDTQYF. The CDR3 DNA sequence: TGTGCCAGCAGCGTCCAAGGGGCGACAGATACGCAGTATTTT.

The gene calls are TRBV23-1 and TRBJ1-4, with D maybe TRBD1 (6 bases). TRBV23-1 is given ORF status, its function remaining uncertain. Trimming pared 3 bases from V and 9 bases from J, leaving 17 bases between. The CDR3 has 15 residues. CDR3 residues: CASSHDRRRVKKLFF. CDR3 DNA sequence: TGCGCCAGCAGTCACGACAGGAGAAGAGTGAAAAAACTGTTTTTT.

The rearrangement links TRBV2 to TRBJ1-4; a possible D gene is TRBD1 (6 bases). CDR1 and CDR2 (germline): SNHLY, FYNNEI. V was clipped by 4 bases and J by 1 base, with 7 bases between them. The CDR3 has 14 residues. CDR3 loop: CASSADRTNEKLFF. CDR3 bases: TGTGCCAGCAGTGCGGACAGAACTAATGAAAAACTGTTTTTT.

There are a few counts of this clone. V usage is TRBV2 and J usage is TRBJ2-3, with D possibly being TRBD2 (5 bases). The CDR3 covers 14 residues. V was shortened by 9 bases and J by 4 bases, with 17 bases between the two germline ends. Germline V CDR1 and CDR2: SNHLY, FYNNEI. CDR3 protein: CASSGSLSADTQYF. CDR3 sequence (DNA): TGTGCCAGTTCGGGATCCCTGTCAGCAGATACGCAGTATTTT.

The genes are TRBV29-1 and TRBJ1-1; 8 nucleotides agree with TRBD1. Germline V gives CDR1 SQVTM, CDR2 ANQGSEA. This CDR3 is 15 amino acids long. V dropped 3 bases and J dropped 2; count of bases not matched to a gene: 8. CDR3 DNA: TGCAGCGTTGATGGGCAGGGGGCTTTTAACACTGAAGCTTTCTTT. Its translation is CSVDGQGAFNTEAFF.

Details on this clone: A single base is all that separates this from a far larger clone, so a read error is likely. Other DNA sequences within the sample encode an identical CDR3. This rearrangement joins TRBV7-9 to TRBJ1-1; D may be TRBD1 (5 bases). The CDR3 is 15 residues long. Per the germline V gene, CDR1 is SEHNR and CDR2 is FQNEAQ (reference sequence). The DNA of the CDR3 is TGCGCCAGCAGCTTCAGGGACGTCGTTCGAACTGAAGCTTTCTTT. It specifies CASSFRDVVRTEAFF.

This clone has more than one count but fewer than ten. The chain links TRBV4-2 to TRBJ2-3, with a weak D call TRBD2 (5 bases). The CDR3 covers 16 residues. The V gene lost 0 bases and the J gene lost 5 bases, with 15 bases spanning the gap. Germline loops: CDR1 LGHNA, CDR2 YNFKEQ. The CDR3 sequence: CASSQEERTRIDTQYF. DNA for the CDR3: TGTGCCAGCAGCCAAGAAGAGCGGACGCGCATAGATACGCAGTATTTT.

The chain recombines TRBV29-1 with TRBJ2-5; D unresolved. CDR3 length: 15 residues. Trimming took 3 bases from V and 5 from J, leaving 19 bases between them. Germline CDR1 SQVTM, CDR2 ANQGSEA. CDR3: CSVDGVSGLGETQYF. In nucleotides, the CDR3 is TGCAGCGTTGATGGGGTGTCTGGGCTGGGGGAGACCCAGTACTTC.